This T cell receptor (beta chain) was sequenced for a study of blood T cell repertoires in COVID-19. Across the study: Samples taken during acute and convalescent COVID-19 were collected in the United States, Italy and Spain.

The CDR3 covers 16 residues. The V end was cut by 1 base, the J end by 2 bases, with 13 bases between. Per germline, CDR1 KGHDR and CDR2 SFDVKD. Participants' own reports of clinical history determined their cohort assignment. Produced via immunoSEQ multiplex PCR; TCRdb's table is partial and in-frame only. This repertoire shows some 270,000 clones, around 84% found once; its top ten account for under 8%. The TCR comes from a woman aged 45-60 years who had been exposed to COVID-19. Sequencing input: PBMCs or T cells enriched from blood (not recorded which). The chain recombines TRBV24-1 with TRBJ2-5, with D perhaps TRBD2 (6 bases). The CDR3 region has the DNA TGTGCCACCAGTGATTTCCGGGGAGGAGGGCAAGAGACCCAGTACTTC. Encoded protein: CATSDFRGGGQETQYF.